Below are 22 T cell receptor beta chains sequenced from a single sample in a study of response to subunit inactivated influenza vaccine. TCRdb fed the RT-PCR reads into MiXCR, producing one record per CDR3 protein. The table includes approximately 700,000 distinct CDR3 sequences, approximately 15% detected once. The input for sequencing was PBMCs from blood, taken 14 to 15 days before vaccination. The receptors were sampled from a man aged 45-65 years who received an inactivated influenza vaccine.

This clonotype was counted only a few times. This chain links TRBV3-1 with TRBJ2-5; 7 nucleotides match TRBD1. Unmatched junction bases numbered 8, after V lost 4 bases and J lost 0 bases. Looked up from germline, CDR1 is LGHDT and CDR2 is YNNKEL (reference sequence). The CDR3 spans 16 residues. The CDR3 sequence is CASSRRTGSYQETQYF. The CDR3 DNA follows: TGTGCCAGCAGCCGCCGGACAGGCTCCTACCAAGAGACCCAGTACTTC.

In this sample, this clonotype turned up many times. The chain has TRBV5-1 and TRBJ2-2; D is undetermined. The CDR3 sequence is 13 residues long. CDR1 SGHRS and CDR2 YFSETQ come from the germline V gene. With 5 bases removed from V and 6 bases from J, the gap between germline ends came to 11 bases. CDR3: CASRQGPSGELFF. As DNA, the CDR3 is TGCGCCAGCAGGCAAGGCCCGTCCGGGGAGCTGTTTTTT.

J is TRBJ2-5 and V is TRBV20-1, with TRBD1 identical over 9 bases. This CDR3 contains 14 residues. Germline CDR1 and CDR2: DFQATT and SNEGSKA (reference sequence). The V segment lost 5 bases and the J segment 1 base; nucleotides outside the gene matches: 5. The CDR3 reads CSAEDRGSQETQYF. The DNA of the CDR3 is TGCAGTGCTGAGGACAGGGGTTCCCAAGAGACCCAGTACTTC.

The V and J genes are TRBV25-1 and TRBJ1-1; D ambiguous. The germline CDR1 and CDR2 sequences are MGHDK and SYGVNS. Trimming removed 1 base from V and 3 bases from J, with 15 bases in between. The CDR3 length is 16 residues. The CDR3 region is CASSELGLWLDTEAFF. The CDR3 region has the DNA TGTGCCAGCAGTGAATTAGGCCTTTGGCTGGACACTGAAGCTTTCTTT. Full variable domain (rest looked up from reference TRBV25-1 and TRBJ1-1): EADIYQTPRYLVIGTGKKITLECSQTMGHDKMYWYQQDPGMELHLIHYSYGVNSTEKGDLSSESTVSRIRTEHFPLTLESARPSHTSQYLCASSELGLWLDTEAFFGQGTRLTVV.

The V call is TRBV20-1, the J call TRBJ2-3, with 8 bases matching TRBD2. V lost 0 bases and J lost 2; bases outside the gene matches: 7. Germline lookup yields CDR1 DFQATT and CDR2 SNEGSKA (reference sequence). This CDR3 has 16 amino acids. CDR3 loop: CSARDKTSGYTDTQYF. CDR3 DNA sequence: TGCAGTGCTAGAGATAAAACTAGCGGTTACACAGATACGCAGTATTTT.

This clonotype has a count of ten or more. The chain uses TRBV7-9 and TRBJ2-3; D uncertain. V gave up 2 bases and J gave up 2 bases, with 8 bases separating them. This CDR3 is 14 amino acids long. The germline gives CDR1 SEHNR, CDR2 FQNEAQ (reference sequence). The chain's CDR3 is CASSLRLSTDTQYF. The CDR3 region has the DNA TGTGCCAGCAGCTTAAGGTTATCCACAGATACGCAGTATTTT.

As DNA, the CDR3 is TGTGCCAGCACAAGGGCGTCAGGGAGAGGTAGGGATGAGCAGTTCTTC. Its protein product is CASTRASGRGRDEQFF. The chain links TRBV6-1 to TRBJ2-1; D may correspond to TRBD1 or TRBD2 (5 bases each). The germline V and J ends were trimmed by 7 bases and 8 bases, with 24 bases remaining between them. The CDR3 is made up of 16 amino acids. The germline V gene encodes CDR1 MNHNS and CDR2 SASEGT.

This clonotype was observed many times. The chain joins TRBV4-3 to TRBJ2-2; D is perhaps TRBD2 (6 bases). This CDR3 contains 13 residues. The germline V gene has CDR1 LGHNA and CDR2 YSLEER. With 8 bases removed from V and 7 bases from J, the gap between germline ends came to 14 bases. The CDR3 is CASRDSSHGELFF. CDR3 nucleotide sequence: TGCGCCAGCCGGGACTCAAGTCACGGGGAGCTGTTTTTT.

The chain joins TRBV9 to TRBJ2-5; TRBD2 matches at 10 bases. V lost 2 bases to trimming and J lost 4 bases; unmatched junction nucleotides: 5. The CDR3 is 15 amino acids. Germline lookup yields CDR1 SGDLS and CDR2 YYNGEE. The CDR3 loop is CASSVSGGAGETQYF. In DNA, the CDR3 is TGTGCCAGCAGCGTGAGCGGGGGGGCTGGAGAGACCCAGTACTTC.

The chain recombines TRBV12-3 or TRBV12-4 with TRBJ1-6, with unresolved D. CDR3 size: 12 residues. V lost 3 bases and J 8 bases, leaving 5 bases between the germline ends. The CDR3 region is CASSFLDSPLHF. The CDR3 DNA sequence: TGTGCCAGCAGTTTTTTGGATTCACCCCTCCACTTT.

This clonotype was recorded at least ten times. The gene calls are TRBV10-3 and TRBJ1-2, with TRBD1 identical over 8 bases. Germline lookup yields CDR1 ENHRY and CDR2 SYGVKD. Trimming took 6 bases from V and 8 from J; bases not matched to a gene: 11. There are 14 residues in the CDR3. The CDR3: CAIRGTGEGSGYTF. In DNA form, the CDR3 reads TGTGCCATCAGGGGGACAGGTGAGGGCTCCGGCTACACCTTC.

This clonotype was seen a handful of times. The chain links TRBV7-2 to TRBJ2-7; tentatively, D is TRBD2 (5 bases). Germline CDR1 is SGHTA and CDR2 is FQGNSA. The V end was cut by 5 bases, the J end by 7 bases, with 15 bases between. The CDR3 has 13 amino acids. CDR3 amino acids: CASSPSTRGEQYF. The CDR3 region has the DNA TGTGCCAGCAGCCCCTCTACAAGAGGGGAGCAGTACTTC.

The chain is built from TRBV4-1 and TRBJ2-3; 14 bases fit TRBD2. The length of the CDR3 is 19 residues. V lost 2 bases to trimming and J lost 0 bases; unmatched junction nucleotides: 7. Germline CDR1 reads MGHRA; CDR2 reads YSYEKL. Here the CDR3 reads CASSQPGTSGGPSTDTQYF. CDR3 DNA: TGCGCCAGCAGCCAACCAGGGACTAGCGGGGGCCCTAGCACAGATACGCAGTATTTT.

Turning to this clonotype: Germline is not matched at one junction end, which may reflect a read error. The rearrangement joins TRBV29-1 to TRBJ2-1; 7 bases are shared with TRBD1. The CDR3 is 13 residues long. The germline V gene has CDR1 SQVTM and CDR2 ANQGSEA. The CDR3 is CSVEETPRQGRIF. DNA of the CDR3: TGCAGCGTTGAAGAGACGCCGCGACAGGGTCGGATCTTC.

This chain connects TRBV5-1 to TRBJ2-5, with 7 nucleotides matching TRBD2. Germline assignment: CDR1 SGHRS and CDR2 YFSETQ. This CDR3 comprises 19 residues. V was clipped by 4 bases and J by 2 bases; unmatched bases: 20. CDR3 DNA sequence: TGCGCCAGCAGCCCCCAGCCCCGAGCGGGACGCATAGGACAAGAGACCCAGTACTTC. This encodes CASSPQPRAGRIGQETQYF.

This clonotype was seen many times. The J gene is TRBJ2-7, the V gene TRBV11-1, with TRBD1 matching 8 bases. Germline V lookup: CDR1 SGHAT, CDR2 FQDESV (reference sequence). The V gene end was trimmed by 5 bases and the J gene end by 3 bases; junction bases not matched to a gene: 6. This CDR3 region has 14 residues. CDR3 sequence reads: CASSPRTGNYEQYF. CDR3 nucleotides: TGTGCCAGCAGCCCTCGGACAGGGAACTACGAGCAGTACTTC.

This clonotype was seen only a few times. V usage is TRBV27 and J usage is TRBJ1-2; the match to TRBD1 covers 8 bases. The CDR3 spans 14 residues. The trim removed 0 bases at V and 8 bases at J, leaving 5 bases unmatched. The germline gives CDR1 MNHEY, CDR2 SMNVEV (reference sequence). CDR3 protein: CASSLSVTGVGYTF. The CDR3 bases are TGTGCCAGCAGTTTATCAGTGACAGGGGTCGGCTACACCTTC.

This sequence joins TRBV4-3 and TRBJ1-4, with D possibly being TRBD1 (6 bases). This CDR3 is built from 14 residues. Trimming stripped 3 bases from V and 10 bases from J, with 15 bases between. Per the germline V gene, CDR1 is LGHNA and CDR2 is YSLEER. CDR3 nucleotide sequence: TGCGCCAGCAGCCACGGGACACTTCGGGGAAAACTGTTTTTT. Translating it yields CASSHGTLRGKLFF.

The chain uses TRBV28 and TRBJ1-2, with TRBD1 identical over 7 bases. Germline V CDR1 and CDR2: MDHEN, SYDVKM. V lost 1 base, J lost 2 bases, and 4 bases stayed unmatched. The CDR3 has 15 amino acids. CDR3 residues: CASSLSSQGNYGYTF. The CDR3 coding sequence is TGTGCCAGCAGTTTATCCTCACAGGGGAACTATGGCTACACCTTC.

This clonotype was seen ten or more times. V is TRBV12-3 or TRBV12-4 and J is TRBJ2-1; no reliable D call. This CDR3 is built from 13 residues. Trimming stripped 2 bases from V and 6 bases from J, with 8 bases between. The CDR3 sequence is CASSLYRVNEQFF. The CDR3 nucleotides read TGTGCCAGCAGTTTATATAGGGTCAATGAGCAGTTCTTC.

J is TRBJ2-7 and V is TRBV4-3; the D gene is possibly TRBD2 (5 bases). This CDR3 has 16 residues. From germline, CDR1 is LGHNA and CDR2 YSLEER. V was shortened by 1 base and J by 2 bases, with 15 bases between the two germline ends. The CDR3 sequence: CASSQVFGQTTYEQYF. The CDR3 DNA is TGCGCCAGCAGCCAAGTTTTCGGGCAGACTACCTACGAGCAGTACTTC.

The CDR3 protein is CASSPGHSGTDTQYF. CDR3 in DNA: TGTGCCAGCAGTCCCGGACACTCAGGCACAGATACGCAGTATTTT. This chain connects TRBV28 to TRBJ2-3; TRBD1 is a possible D gene (5 bases). CDR1 and CDR2 (germline): MDHEN, SYDVKM. This CDR3 comprises 15 residues. V shed 5 bases and J shed 1 base, with 13 bases lying between them.